A single T cell receptor beta chain is shown here with its context. What it binds is not known. This record belongs to a study of T cells in Graves' hyperthyroidism and ophthalmopathy. Notes on the study in general: In the analysis, a 13 V-J model separated ophthalmopathy from stable hyperthyroidism.

RNA transcripts were the template for amplifying TCR beta CDR3 regions. TCR CDR3 underwent first-round RT-PCR with the HTBI primer set. TCRdb processed the multiplex PCR reads anew with MiXCR; each CDR3 protein has one entry. Among under 350,000 distinct CDR3 sequences listed, about 20% were seen once. This CDR3 region has 11 residues. Trimming took 6 bases from V and 9 from J, leaving 6 bases between them. Absent ophthalmopathy progression within 18 months defined stable Graves' hyperthyroidism. The clonotype comes from a woman in her forties or fifties with Graves' hyperthyroidism. The chain combines TRBV12-3 or TRBV12-4 with TRBJ1-6; no clear D gene. Sequencing was carried out using blood. The CDR3 sequence is CASRGSSPLHF. In DNA, the CDR3 is TGTGCCAGCAGGGGGAGTTCACCCCTCCACTTT.